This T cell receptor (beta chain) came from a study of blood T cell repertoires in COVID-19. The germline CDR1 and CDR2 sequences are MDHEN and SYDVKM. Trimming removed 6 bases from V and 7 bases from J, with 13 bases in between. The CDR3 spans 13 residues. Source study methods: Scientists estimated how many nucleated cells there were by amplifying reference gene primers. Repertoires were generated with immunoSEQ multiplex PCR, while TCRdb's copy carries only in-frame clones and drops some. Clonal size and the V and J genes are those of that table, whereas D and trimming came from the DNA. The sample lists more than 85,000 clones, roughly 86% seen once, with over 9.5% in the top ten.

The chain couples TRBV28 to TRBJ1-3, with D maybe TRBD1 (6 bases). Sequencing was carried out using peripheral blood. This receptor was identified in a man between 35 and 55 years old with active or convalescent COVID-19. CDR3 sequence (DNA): TGTGCCAGCAGCCCGGGGGGCGAGAACACCATATATTTT. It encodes CASSPGGENTIYF.